This T cell receptor beta chain was recorded in a study of type 1 and type 2 diabetes patients. Study in general: T cells were magnetically sorted from PBMCs as CD4+ or CD8+ subsets.

Study-wide results and caveats: Age and gender were not matched between study groups, possibly biasing interpretation.

Each participant gave about 10 milliliters of peripheral blood. Germline CDR1 is MNHEY and CDR2 is SVGAGI. The CDR3 length is 12 residues. As regards this clonotype: Its target is not known. One end of the junction is discordant with germline, which a read error may explain.

The PCR template was genomic DNA. The TCR beta CDR3 region was amplified using 30 forward and 13 reverse primers. From the multiplex PCR reads, TCRdb called clonotypes with MiXCR, one entry per CDR3 protein. The table shows 250,000 or so distinct CDR3 sequences, with roughly 50% occurring only once. Material for sequencing was peripheral blood mononuclear cells (PBMCs). This chain links TRBV6-5 with TRBJ1-2; unclear D gene. The receptor was derived from a man aged 18 to 35 with type 2 diabetes. For the CDR3, the DNA is TGTGCCAGCAGTGAAGACCTTCGAGACGTTCACTTC. It is translated as CASSEDLRDVHF.